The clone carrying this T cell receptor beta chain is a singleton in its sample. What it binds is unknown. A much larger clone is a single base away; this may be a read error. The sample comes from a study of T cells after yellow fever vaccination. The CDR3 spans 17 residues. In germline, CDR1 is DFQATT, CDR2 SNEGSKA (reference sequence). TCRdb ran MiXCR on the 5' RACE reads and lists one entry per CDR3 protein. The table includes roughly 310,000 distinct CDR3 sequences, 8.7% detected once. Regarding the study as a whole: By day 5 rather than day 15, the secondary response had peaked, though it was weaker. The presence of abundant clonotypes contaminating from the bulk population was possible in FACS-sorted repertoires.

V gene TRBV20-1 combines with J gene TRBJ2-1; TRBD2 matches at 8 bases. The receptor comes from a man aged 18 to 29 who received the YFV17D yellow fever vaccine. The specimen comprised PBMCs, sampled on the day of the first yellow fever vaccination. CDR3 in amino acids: CCARAVAGTPAMGEQFF. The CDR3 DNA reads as TGCTGTGCTAGAGCAGTAGCGGGGACGCCCGCAATGGGTGAGCAGTTCTTC.